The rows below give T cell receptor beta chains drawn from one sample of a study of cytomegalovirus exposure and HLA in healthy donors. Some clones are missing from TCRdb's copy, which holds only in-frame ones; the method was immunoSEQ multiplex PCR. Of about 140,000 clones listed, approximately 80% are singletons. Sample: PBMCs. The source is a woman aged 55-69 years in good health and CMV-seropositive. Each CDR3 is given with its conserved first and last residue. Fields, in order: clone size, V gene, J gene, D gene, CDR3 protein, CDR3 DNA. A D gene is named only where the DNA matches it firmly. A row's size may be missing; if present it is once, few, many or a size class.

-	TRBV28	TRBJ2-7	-	CASSFLTNVYEQYF	TGTGCCAGCAGTTTTCTGACAAATGTCTACGAGCAGTACTTC
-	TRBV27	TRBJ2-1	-	CASSGGVEQFF	TGTGCCAGCAGCGGAGGGGTTGAGCAGTTCTTC
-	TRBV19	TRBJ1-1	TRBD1	CASRPPGQGATAFF	TGTGCCAGTAGGCCTCCGGGACAGGGGGCTACGGCTTTCTTT
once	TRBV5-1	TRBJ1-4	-	CASSRGTHTTNEKLFF	TGCGCCAGCAGCCGCGGGACCCACACAACTAATGAAAAACTGTTTTTT
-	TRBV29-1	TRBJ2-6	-	CSVAGAGGANVLTF	TGCAGCGTTGCCGGGGCGGGGGGGGCCAACGTCCTGACTTTC
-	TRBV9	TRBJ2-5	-	CASSVFGRDQETQYF	TGTGCCAGCAGCGTATTTGGCAGGGACCAAGAGACCCAGTACTTC
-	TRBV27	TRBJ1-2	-	CASSPRGSGYGYTF	TGTGCCAGCAGTCCCCGAGGGTCGGGCTATGGCTACACCTTC
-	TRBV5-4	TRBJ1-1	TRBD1	CASSLAGTGGTEAFF	TGTGCCAGCAGCTTGGCCGGGACAGGGGGCACTGAAGCTTTCTTT
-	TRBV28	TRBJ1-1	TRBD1	CASSLGDRVMNTEAFF	TGTGCCAGCAGTTTGGGGGACAGGGTAATGAACACTGAAGCTTTCTTT
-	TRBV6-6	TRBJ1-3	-	CASSPDGASGNTIYF	TGTGCCAGCAGTCCCGACGGAGCCTCTGGAAACACCATATATTTT
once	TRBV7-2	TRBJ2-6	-	CASSSGADGANVLTF	TGTGCCAGCAGCTCTGGGGCAGATGGGGCCAACGTCCTGACTTTC
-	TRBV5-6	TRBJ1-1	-	CASSSREVTEAFF	TGTGCCAGCAGCTCCAGGGAGGTCACTGAAGCTTTCTTT
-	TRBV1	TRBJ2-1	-	CISSQEGSRPAGAYNEQFF	TGCATCAGCAGCCAAGAGGGCTCCCGGCCAGCGGGAGCTTACAATGAGCAGTTCTTC
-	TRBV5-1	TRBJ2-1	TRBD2	CASRLGEGNEQFF	TGCGCCAGCAGGCTTGGGGAGGGCAATGAGCAGTTCTTC
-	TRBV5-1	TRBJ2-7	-	CASSLAWAAAYEQYF	TGCGCCAGCAGCTTGGCCTGGGCAGCTGCCTACGAGCAGTACTTC
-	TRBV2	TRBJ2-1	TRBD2	CASSGGFYNEQFF	TGTGCCAGTAGCGGGGGGTTCTACAATGAGCAGTTCTTC
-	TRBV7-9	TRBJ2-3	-	CASTQQRHTQYF	TGTGCCAGCACCCAGCAGAGGCATACGCAGTATTTT
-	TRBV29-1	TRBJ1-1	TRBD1	CSVDRWSGGDTEAFF	TGCAGCGTTGACCGGTGGTCAGGGGGTGACACTGAAGCTTTCTTT
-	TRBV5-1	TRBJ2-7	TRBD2	CASSWISGSNNEQYF	TGCGCCAGCAGCTGGATAAGCGGGAGCAATAACGAGCAGTACTTC
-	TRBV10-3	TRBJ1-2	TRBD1	CAISGTAYGYTF	TGTGCCATCAGCGGGACAGCCTATGGCTACACCTTC
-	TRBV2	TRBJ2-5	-	CASSEFSAYIETQYF	TGTGCCAGCAGTGAATTTAGCGCTTATATAGAGACCCAGTACTTC
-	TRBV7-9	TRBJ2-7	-	CASSLGFGQQAYEQYF	TGTGCCAGCAGCTTAGGGTTTGGCCAACAGGCCTACGAGCAGTACTTC